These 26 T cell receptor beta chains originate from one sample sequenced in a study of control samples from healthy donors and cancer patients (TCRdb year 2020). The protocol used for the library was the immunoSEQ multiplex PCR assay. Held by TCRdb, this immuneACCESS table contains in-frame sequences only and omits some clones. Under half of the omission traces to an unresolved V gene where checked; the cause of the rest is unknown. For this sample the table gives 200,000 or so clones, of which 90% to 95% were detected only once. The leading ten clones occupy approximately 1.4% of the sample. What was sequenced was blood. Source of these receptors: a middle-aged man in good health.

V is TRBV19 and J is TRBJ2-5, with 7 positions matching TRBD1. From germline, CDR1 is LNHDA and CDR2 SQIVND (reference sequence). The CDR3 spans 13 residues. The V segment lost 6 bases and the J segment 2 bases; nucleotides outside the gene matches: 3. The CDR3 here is CASRKTGQETQYF. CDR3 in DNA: TGTGCCAGTAGGAAGACAGGGCAAGAGACCCAGTACTTC. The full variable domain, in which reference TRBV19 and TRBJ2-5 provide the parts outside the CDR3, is DGGITQSPKYLFRKEGQNVTLSCEQNLNHDAMYWYRQDPGQGLRLIYYSQIVNDFQKGDIAEGYSVSREKKESFPLTVTSAQKNPTAFYLCASRKTGQETQYFGPGTRLLVL.

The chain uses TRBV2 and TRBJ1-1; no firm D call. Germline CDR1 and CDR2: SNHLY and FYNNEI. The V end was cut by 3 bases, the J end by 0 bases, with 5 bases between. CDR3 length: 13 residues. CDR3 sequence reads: CASSDRVNTEAFF. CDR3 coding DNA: TGTGCCAGCAGTGATAGGGTGAACACTGAAGCTTTCTTT.

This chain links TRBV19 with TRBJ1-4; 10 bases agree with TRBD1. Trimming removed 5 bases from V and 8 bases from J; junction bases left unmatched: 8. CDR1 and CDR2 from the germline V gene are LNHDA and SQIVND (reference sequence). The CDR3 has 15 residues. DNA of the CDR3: TGTGCCAGTAGTCCGAAGGGACAGGGGAGGGAAAAACTGTTTTTT. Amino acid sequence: CASSPKGQGREKLFF.

The CDR3 protein is CASTQWGGGDNSPLHF. DNA of the CDR3: TGCGCCAGCACGCAATGGGGAGGAGGGGACAATTCACCCCTCCACTTT. The genes are TRBV5-1 and TRBJ1-6; D perhaps matches TRBD1 (5 bases). The CDR3 totals 16 residues. Per the germline V gene, CDR1 is SGHRS and CDR2 is YFSETQ. Between the trimmed V and J ends, which lost 6 bases and 7 bases, there was a span of 20 bases.

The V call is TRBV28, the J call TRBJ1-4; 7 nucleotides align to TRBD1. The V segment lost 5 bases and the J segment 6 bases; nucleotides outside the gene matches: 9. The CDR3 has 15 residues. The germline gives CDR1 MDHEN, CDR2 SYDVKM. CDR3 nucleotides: TGTGCCAGCAGTCCGACAGGGAATGCGTATGAAAAACTGTTTTTT. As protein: CASSPTGNAYEKLFF.

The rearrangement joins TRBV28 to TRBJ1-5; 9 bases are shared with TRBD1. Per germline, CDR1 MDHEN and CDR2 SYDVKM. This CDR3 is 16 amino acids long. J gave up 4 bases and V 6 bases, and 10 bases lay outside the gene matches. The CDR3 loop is CASRYRMDRGNQPQHF. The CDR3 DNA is TGTGCCAGCAGATATCGAATGGACAGGGGAAATCAGCCCCAGCATTTT.

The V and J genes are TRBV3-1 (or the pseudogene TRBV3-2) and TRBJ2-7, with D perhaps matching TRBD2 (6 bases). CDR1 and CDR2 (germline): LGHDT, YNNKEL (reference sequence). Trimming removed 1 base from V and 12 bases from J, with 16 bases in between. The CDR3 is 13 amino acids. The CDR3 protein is CASSQAPGLLSYV. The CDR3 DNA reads TGTGCCAGCAGCCAAGCCCCGGGACTTCTTTCGTACGTC.

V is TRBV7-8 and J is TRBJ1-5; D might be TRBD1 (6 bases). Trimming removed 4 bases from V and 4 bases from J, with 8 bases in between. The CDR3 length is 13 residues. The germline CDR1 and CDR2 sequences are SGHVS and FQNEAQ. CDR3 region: CASSSDRNQPQHF. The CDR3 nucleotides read TGTGCCAGCAGCTCGGACAGAAATCAGCCCCAGCATTTT.

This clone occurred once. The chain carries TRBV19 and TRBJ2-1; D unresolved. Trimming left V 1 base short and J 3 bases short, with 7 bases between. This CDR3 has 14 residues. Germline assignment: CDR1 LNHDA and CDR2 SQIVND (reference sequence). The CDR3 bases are TGTGCCAGTAGTATAGTAAACGGCTACAATGAGCAGTTCTTC. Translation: CASSIVNGYNEQFF.

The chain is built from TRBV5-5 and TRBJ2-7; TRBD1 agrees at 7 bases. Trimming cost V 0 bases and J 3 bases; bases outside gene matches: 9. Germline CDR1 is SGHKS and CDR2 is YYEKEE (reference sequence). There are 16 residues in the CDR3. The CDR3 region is CASSLGLTGAIYEQYF. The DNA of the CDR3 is TGTGCCAGCAGCTTGGGCCTTACAGGGGCTATCTACGAGCAGTACTTC.

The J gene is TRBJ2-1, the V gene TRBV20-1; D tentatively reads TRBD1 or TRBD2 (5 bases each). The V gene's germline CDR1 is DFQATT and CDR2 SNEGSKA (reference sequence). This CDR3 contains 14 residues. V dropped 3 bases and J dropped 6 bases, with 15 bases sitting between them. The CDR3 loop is CSASSGPGANEQFF. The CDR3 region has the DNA TGCAGTGCTAGTTCGGGACCTGGGGCCAATGAGCAGTTCTTC.

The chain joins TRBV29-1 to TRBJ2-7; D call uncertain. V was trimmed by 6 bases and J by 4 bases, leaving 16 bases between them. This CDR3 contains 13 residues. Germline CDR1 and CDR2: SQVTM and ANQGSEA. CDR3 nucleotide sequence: TGCAGCGTCGCATTGTCCTTTGGGTACGAGCAGTACTTC. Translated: CSVALSFGYEQYF.

CDR3 sequence (DNA): TGCGCCAGCAGAGGGGGGGTGGTGGCTGAAGCTTTCTTT. It translates to CASRGGVVAEAFF. The chain has TRBV4-1 and TRBJ1-1; TRBD1 might be the D (6 bases). Trimming stripped 6 bases from V and 6 bases from J, with 14 bases between. Germline CDR1 MGHRA, CDR2 YSYEKL. The CDR3 totals 13 residues.

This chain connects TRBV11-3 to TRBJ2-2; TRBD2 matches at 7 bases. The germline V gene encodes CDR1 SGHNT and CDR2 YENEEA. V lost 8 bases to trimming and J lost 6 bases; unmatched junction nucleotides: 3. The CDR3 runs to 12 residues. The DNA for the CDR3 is TGTGCCAGCGGGAGGGAAGCCGGGGAGCTGTTTTTT. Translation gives CASGREAGELFF. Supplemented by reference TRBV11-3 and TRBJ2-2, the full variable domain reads EAGVVQSPRYKIIEKKQPVAFWCNPISGHNTLYWYLQNLGQGPELLIRYENEEAVDDSQLPKDRFSAERLKGVDSTLKIQPAELGDSAVYLCASGREAGELFFGEGSRLTVL.

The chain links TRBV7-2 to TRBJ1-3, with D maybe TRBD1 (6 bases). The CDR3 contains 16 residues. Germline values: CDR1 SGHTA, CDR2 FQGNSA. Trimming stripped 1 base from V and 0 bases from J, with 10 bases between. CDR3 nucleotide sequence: TGTGCCAGCAGCTTAGGGGGGCCGAACTCTGGAAACACCATATATTTT. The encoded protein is CASSLGGPNSGNTIYF.

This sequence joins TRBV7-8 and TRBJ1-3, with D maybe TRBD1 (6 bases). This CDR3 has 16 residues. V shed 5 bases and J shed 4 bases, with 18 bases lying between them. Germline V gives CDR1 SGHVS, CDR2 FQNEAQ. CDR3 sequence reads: CASSPPRGRGGNTIYF. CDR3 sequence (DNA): TGTGCCAGCAGCCCCCCCCGGGGGCGAGGGGGAAACACCATATATTTT.

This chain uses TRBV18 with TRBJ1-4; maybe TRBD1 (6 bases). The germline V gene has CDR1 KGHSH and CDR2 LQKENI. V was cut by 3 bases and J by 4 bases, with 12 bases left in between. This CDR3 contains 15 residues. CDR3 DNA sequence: TGTGCCAGCTCACCCGGACAGTCGGTTAATGAAAAACTGTTTTTT. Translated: CASSPGQSVNEKLFF.

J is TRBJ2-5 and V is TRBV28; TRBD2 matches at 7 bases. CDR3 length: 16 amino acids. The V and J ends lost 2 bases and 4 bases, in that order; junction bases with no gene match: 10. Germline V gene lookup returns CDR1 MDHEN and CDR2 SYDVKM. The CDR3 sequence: CASSLRPGWGGETQYF. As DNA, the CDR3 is TGTGCCAGCAGTTTACGCCCGGGTTGGGGGGGAGAGACCCAGTACTTC.

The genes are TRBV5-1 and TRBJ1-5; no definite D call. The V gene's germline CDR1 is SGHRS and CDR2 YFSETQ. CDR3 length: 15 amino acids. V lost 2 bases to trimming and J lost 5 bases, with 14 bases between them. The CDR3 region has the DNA TGCGCCAGCAGCTTACTCTCGGGGTCCGATCAGCCCCAGCATTTT. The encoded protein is CASSLLSGSDQPQHF.

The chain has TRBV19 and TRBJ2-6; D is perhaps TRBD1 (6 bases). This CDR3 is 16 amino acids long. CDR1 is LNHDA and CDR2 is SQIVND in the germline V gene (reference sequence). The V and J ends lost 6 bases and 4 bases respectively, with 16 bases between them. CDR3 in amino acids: CASRNLQGRGANVLTF. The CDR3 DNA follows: TGTGCCAGTAGAAATCTACAGGGAAGAGGGGCCAACGTCCTGACTTTC.

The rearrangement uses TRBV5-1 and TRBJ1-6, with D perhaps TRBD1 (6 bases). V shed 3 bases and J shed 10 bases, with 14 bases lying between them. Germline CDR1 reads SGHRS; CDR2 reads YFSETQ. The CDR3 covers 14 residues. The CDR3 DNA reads TGCGCCAGCAGCTCGGGACAATTGGGATCACCCCTCCACTTT. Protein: CASSSGQLGSPLHF.

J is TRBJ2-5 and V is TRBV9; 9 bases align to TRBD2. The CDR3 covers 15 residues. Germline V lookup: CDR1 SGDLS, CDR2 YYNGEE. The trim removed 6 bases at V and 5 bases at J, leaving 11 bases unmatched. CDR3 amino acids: CASTTGSGGRETQYF. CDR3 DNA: TGTGCCAGCACCACTGGGAGCGGGGGGCGGGAGACCCAGTACTTC. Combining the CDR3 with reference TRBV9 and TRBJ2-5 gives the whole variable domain DSGVTQTPKHLITATGQRVTLRCSPRSGDLSVYWYQQSLDQGLQFLIQYYNGEERAKGNILERFSAQQFPDLHSELNLSSLELGDSALYFCASTTGSGGRETQYFGPGTRLLVL.

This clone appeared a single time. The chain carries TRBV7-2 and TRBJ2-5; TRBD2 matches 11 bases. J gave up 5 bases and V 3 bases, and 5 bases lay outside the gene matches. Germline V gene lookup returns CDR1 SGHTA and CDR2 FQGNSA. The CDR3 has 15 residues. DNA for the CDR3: TGTGCCAGCAGCTTGCCTAGCGGGGGGCCCGAGACCCAGTACTTC. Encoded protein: CASSLPSGGPETQYF.

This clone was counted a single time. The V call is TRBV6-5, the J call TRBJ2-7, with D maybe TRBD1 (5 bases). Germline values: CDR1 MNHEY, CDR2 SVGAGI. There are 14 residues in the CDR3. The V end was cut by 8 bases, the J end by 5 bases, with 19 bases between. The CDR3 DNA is TGTGCCAGCGGAGACCCAGGGCGTGGGCACGAGCAGTACTTC. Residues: CASGDPGRGHEQYF.

CDR3 amino acids: CASSPGGAGNEQFF. The CDR3 region has the DNA TGTGCCAGCAGTCCAGGGGGCGCGGGGAATGAGCAGTTCTTC. This chain links TRBV28 with TRBJ2-1; 8 positions agree with TRBD1. The CDR3 totals 14 residues. Per the germline V gene, CDR1 is MDHEN and CDR2 is SYDVKM. Losses at the gene ends were 5 bases for V and 7 bases for J; bases not matched to a gene: 7.

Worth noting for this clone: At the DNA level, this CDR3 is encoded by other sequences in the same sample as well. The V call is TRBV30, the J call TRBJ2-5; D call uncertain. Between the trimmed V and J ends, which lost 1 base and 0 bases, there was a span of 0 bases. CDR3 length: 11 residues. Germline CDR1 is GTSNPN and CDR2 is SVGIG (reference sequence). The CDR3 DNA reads TGTGCCTGGAGTGACCAAGAGACCCAGTACTTC. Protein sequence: CAWSDQETQYF.